The 32 T cell receptor beta chains reported below all come from one sample, sequenced in a study of blood T cell repertoires in COVID-19. TCRdb's table, derived via immunoSEQ multiplex PCR, lists solely in-frame clones and lacks some. The profile shows some 250,000 clones, around 92% of them singletons. The sequencing input was PBMCs or T cells enriched from blood (not recorded which). These receptors all come from a woman in her twenties or thirties with acute COVID-19.

This chain links TRBV4-1 with TRBJ1-1; D is unclear. The CDR3 has 14 amino acids. V was cut by 10 bases and J by 1 base, with 16 bases left in between. The germline CDR1 and CDR2 sequences are MGHRA and YSYEKL. CDR3 sequence: CATRQITGNTEAFF. CDR3 coding DNA: TGCGCCACCCGCCAAATTACCGGGAACACTGAAGCTTTCTTT.

The V and J genes are TRBV28 and TRBJ1-2, with unresolved D. V shed 8 bases and J shed 2 bases, with 12 bases lying between them. The CDR3 runs to 13 residues. Germline assignment: CDR1 MDHEN and CDR2 SYDVKM. This chain's CDR3 is CASQSLPNYGYTF. Here the CDR3 DNA reads TGTGCCAGCCAGTCCTTGCCCAACTATGGCTACACCTTC.

The rearrangement uses TRBV4-2 and TRBJ2-2; no clear D. The CDR3 totals 13 residues. V was cut by 1 base and J by 6 bases, with 6 bases left in between. Germline V CDR1 and CDR2: LGHNA, YNFKEQ. The CDR3 DNA sequence: TGTGCCAGCAGCCAAGTCTCGTCCGGGGAGCTGTTTTTT. Its protein product is CASSQVSSGELFF.

V usage is TRBV9 and J usage is TRBJ1-4; TRBD1 agrees at 8 bases. Germline V gene lookup returns CDR1 SGDLS and CDR2 YYNGEE. This CDR3 contains 18 residues. V trimming: 3 bases; J trimming: 10 bases; junction bases outside the gene matches: 20. In DNA form, the CDR3 reads TGTGCCAGCAGCGGACCCCAGGGGGCCGGGACGGTTGCGGGAAAACTGTTTTTT. This encodes CASSGPQGAGTVAGKLFF.

The rearrangement joins TRBV11-2 to TRBJ1-2, with 8 positions matching TRBD1. Per germline, CDR1 SGHAT and CDR2 FQNNGV. V shed 5 bases and J 0 bases; nucleotides not matched to a gene: 11. This CDR3 has 17 amino acids. In DNA, the CDR3 is TGTGCCAGCAGCAAAACAGGGGGTCCCCTCACTAACTATGGCTACACCTTC. Its protein is CASSKTGGPLTNYGYTF.

V gene TRBV11-3 combines with J gene TRBJ2-3; D perhaps matches TRBD2 (6 bases). Germline V gives CDR1 SGHNT, CDR2 YENEEA. The CDR3 consists of 13 residues. Trimming took off 6 bases at V and 10 bases at J, with 17 bases between the two ends. The DNA of the CDR3 is TGTGCCAGCAGTAGCTACGCGGCGGGATCGCAGTATTTT. Residues: CASSSYAAGSQYF. Combining the CDR3 with reference TRBV11-3 and TRBJ2-3 gives the whole variable domain EAGVVQSPRYKIIEKKQPVAFWCNPISGHNTLYWYLQNLGQGPELLIRYENEEAVDDSQLPKDRFSAERLKGVDSTLKIQPAELGDSAVYLCASSSYAAGSQYFGPGTRLTVL.

This clone has just one count. This chain connects TRBV10-3 to TRBJ1-4; D is unclear. The ends were cut back, 2 bases at V and 3 bases at J, with 10 bases in the middle. Germline V gene sequence: CDR1 ENHRY, CDR2 SYGVKD. The CDR3 covers 15 residues. CDR3 protein: CAISEEGTANEKLFF. The CDR3 nucleotides read TGTGCCATCAGTGAGGAGGGAACGGCTAATGAAAAACTGTTTTTT.

The V call is TRBV29-1, the J call TRBJ1-2; a weak D match, TRBD1 (5 bases). The CDR3 consists of 11 residues. From germline, CDR1 is SQVTM and CDR2 ANQGSEA. The CDR3: CSGAWTYGYTF. DNA for the CDR3: TGCAGTGGTGCCTGGACATATGGCTACACCTTC. Looking up the rest from reference TRBV29-1 and TRBJ1-2 gives the full variable domain: SAVISQKPSRDICQRGTSLTIQCQVDSQVTMMFWYRQQPGQSLTLIATANQGSEATYESGFVIDKFPISRPNLTFSTLTVSNMSPEDSSIYLCSGAWTYGYTFGSGTRLTVV.

V and J are TRBV18 and TRBJ2-7; 8 bases match TRBD2. Germline-derived CDR1 and CDR2 are KGHSH and LQKENI. The CDR3 contains 18 residues. The trim removed 6 bases at V and 4 bases at J, leaving 20 bases unmatched. In DNA, the CDR3 is TGTGCCAGCTCCCCATTCGGGGTAGCGGGGAATCTACGGTACGAGCAGTACTTC. Translated, it gives CASSPFGVAGNLRYEQYF.

V and J are TRBV27 and TRBJ1-5; D not certain. This CDR3 contains 15 residues. From germline, CDR1 is MNHEY and CDR2 SMNVEV (reference sequence). Deletions cut 5 bases from V and 0 bases from J, with 11 bases between. The DNA for the CDR3 is TGTGCCAGCAGTCCCGATGGCCTTAGCAATCAGCCCCAGCATTTT. Its translation: CASSPDGLSNQPQHF.

The chain recombines TRBV7-3 with TRBJ2-3, with 13 nucleotides matching TRBD2. Trimming took 4 bases from V and 4 from J; bases not matched to a gene: 2. CDR1 is SGHTA, CDR2 FQGTGA, per germline. CDR3 length equals 15 residues. The CDR3 spells CASSWGLAGSDTQYF. For the CDR3, the DNA is TGTGCCAGCAGCTGGGGACTAGCGGGGTCAGATACGCAGTATTTT.

This rearrangement joins TRBV4-2 to TRBJ2-3, with TRBD2 matching 11 bases. The CDR3 covers 15 residues. Germline trimming cut 1 base from V and 4 bases from J; bases unmatched to any gene: 1. Germline-derived CDR1 and CDR2 are LGHNA and YNFKEQ. CDR3 DNA sequence: TGTGCCAGCAGCCAAGTAGCGGGGGGGCCAGATACGCAGTATTTT. Translating it yields CASSQVAGGPDTQYF.

The chain joins TRBV30 to TRBJ2-7, with D possibly being TRBD1 (6 bases). CDR1 and CDR2 from the germline V gene are GTSNPN and SVGIG (reference sequence). V gave up 2 bases and J gave up 3 bases, with 11 bases separating them. The CDR3 runs to 13 residues. In DNA form, the CDR3 reads TGTGCCTGGAGTCTGGACAGTGGCTACGAGCAGTACTTC. Its translation is CAWSLDSGYEQYF.

The genes are TRBV9 and TRBJ2-7; possible D gene TRBD1, 5 bases. Trimming pared 4 bases from V and 3 bases from J, leaving 14 bases between. Germline V gene lookup returns CDR1 SGDLS and CDR2 YYNGEE. The CDR3 sequence is 14 residues long. The CDR3 here is CASSPFDSHYEQYF. The CDR3 bases are TGTGCCAGCAGCCCTTTCGACAGCCACTACGAGCAGTACTTC. The full variable domain, rest sourced from reference TRBV9 and TRBJ2-7, is DSGVTQTPKHLITATGQRVTLRCSPRSGDLSVYWYQQSLDQGLQFLIQYYNGEERAKGNILERFSAQQFPDLHSELNLSSLELGDSALYFCASSPFDSHYEQYFGPGTRLTVT.

The V gene is TRBV19, the J gene TRBJ2-2; 7 positions agree with TRBD2. This CDR3 has 15 amino acids. Trimming at V came to 3 bases and at J to 4 bases, leaving 5 bases not matched to a gene. Germline values: CDR1 LNHDA, CDR2 SQIVND (reference sequence). The CDR3 bases are TGTGCCAGTAGTATCGGGGGGAGGATCACCGGGGAGCTGTTTTTT. Translation: CASSIGGRITGELFF.

This clone has just a few counts. The J gene is TRBJ1-6, the V gene TRBV19, with 10 nucleotides matching TRBD1. Germline V CDR1 and CDR2: LNHDA, SQIVND (reference sequence). The CDR3 length is 16 residues. Germline trimming cut 1 base from V and 10 bases from J; bases unmatched to any gene: 7. CDR3 nucleotides: TGTGCCAGTAGTATAGGATCGGGACAGGGGTTGTCACCCCTCCACTTT. Translation: CASSIGSGQGLSPLHF.

The gene calls are TRBV7-2 and TRBJ1-1; D call uncertain. V lost 0 bases and J lost 4, with 12 bases in between. The CDR3 is 15 amino acids. The germline gives CDR1 SGHTA, CDR2 FQGNSA. The CDR3 region is CASSLAPGGSTEAFF. In nucleotides, the CDR3 is TGTGCCAGCAGCTTAGCACCGGGAGGGAGCACTGAAGCTTTCTTT.

The rearrangement links TRBV5-8 to TRBJ2-3; 9 positions agree with TRBD1. V gave up 2 bases and J gave up 3 bases; unmatched junction bases: 13. CDR3 length: 18 amino acids. Germline V gives CDR1 SGHTS, CDR2 YDEGEE. The CDR3 loop reads CASSLGPFRGTGTDTQYF. DNA for the CDR3: TGTGCCAGCAGCTTAGGTCCCTTCCGCGGGACAGGGACAGATACGCAGTATTTT.

A note on this clone: A junction end diverges from the germline sequence, so it may reflect a read error. J is TRBJ2-1 and V is TRBV12-5, with 8 nucleotides matching TRBD1. Per germline, CDR1 LGHNT and CDR2 FRNRAP. This CDR3 region has 13 residues. CDR3 sequence reads: CASGSLLRTGRIF. CDR3 DNA sequence: TGTGCTAGTGGTTCGTTACTTCGGACAGGGAGGATCTTC.

V and J are TRBV5-5 and TRBJ1-6; D remains ambiguous. The length of the CDR3 is 13 residues. V was cut by 2 bases and J by 7 bases, with 7 bases left in between. CDR1 SGHKS and CDR2 YYEKEE come from the germline V gene (reference sequence). The CDR3 DNA reads as TGTGCCAGCAGCTTAACAGAGAATTCACCCCTCCACTTT. Translation gives CASSLTENSPLHF. Variable domain in full (rest from reference TRBV5-5 and TRBJ1-6): DAGVTQSPTHLIKTRGQQVTLRCSPISGHKSVSWYQQVLGQGPQFIFQYYEKEERGRGNFPDRFSARQFPNYSSELNVNALLLGDSALYLCASSLTENSPLHFGNGTRLTVT.

The chain combines TRBV30 with TRBJ2-2; D gene uncertain. Trimming removed 2 bases at V and 5 bases at J, with 18 bases between. This CDR3 has 16 amino acids. Germline V gene data show CDR1 as GTSNPN and CDR2 as SVGIG (reference sequence). The CDR3: CAWSPNLSSTTGELFF. CDR3 nucleotides: TGTGCCTGGAGTCCCAATCTAAGTAGCACTACCGGGGAGCTGTTTTTT.

The J gene is TRBJ1-1, the V gene TRBV19, with a weak D call TRBD1 (6 bases). Trimming shortened V by 6 bases and J by 1 base, and 15 bases separated the two germline ends. Looked up from germline, CDR1 is LNHDA and CDR2 is SQIVND (reference sequence). The CDR3 is 15 residues long. CDR3 residues: CASSILRGRNTEAFF. Here the CDR3 DNA reads TGTGCCAGTAGCATTCTCAGGGGTAGGAACACTGAAGCTTTCTTT.

This chain connects TRBV2 to TRBJ2-1, with unresolved D. V was shortened by 4 bases and J by 0 bases, with 16 bases between the two germline ends. The germline CDR1 and CDR2 sequences are SNHLY and FYNNEI. The CDR3 loop spans 17 amino acids. The CDR3 region has the DNA TGTGCCAGCAGTGCGGATGGGCTCGTGAGCTCCTACAATGAGCAGTTCTTC. Amino acid sequence: CASSADGLVSSYNEQFF.

The chain combines TRBV18 with TRBJ2-7, with D possibly being TRBD2 (5 bases). The CDR3 is made up of 16 amino acids. The germline gives CDR1 KGHSH, CDR2 LQKENI. Trimming pared 0 bases from V and 0 bases from J, leaving 12 bases between. As DNA, the CDR3 is TGTGCCAGCTCACCACCGGGAGAGCTGAGCTCCTACGAGCAGTACTTC. The encoded protein is CASSPPGELSSYEQYF. Full variable domain (rest looked up from reference TRBV18 and TRBJ2-7): NAGVMQNPRHLVRRRGQEARLRCSPMKGHSHVYWYRQLPEEGLKFMVYLQKENIIDESGMPKERFSAEFPKEGPSILRIQQVVRGDSAAYFCASSPPGELSSYEQYFGPGTRLTVT.

The CDR3 DNA reads as TGTGCCAGTAGTGGGACAGGAGGAGCCGGGGAGCTGTTTTTT. Translation gives CASSGTGGAGELFF. This chain uses TRBV19 with TRBJ2-2; 8 bases line up with TRBD1. The J segment lost 6 bases and the V segment lost 5 bases, leaving 5 bases of the junction unmatched. Germline CDR1 and CDR2: LNHDA and SQIVND (reference sequence). The CDR3 totals 14 residues.

The J gene is TRBJ1-1, the V gene TRBV5-1; perhaps TRBD1 as D (5 bases). V was trimmed by 2 bases and J by 3 bases, leaving 14 bases between them. This CDR3 region has 15 residues. In germline, CDR1 is SGHRS, CDR2 YFSETQ. The CDR3 DNA reads as TGCGCCAGCAGCTTAAGACAGATAGACGACACTGAAGCTTTCTTT. Protein sequence: CASSLRQIDDTEAFF.

The chain joins TRBV19 to TRBJ1-2; D remains unclear. The V gene's germline CDR1 is LNHDA and CDR2 SQIVND (reference sequence). Trimming took off 11 bases at V and 4 bases at J, with 11 bases between the two ends. The length of the CDR3 is 11 residues. The chain's CDR3 is CAANSFYGYTF. CDR3 DNA sequence: TGTGCCGCCAACAGCTTCTATGGCTACACCTTC.

The chain couples TRBV5-4 to TRBJ2-7; tentatively, D is TRBD2 (7 bases). CDR1 and CDR2 (germline): SGHNT, YYREEE (reference sequence). The V end lost 5 bases, the J end lost 0 bases, and 12 bases lay between the germline ends. There are 14 residues in the CDR3. CDR3 nucleotide sequence: TGTGCCAGCAGAAGGGGGGGTGACTCCTACGAGCAGTACTTC. Protein: CASRRGGDSYEQYF.

The chain employs TRBV5-1 and TRBJ2-1, with D maybe TRBD2 (6 bases). Trimming took 4 bases from V and 6 from J, leaving 20 bases between them. CDR1 and CDR2 (germline): SGHRS, YFSETQ. This CDR3 is 16 amino acids long. CDR3 nucleotides: TGCGCCAGCAGCCTGTTTGCGGGGAGGTCTGCCAATGAGCAGTTCTTC. It specifies CASSLFAGRSANEQFF.

The V call is TRBV18, the J call TRBJ1-3; D is undetermined. With 2 bases removed from V and 2 bases from J, the gap between germline ends came to 4 bases. Germline assignment: CDR1 KGHSH and CDR2 LQKENI. The CDR3 loop spans 13 amino acids. CDR3 in amino acids: CASSPSPGNTIYF. For the CDR3, the DNA is TGTGCCAGCTCACCAAGCCCTGGAAACACCATATATTTT.

The chain has TRBV19 and TRBJ2-6; TRBD1 aligns across 8 bases. The CDR3 is 19 residues long. With 3 bases clipped from V and 1 base from J, the junction kept 11 bases outside the gene matches. The germline V gene encodes CDR1 LNHDA and CDR2 SQIVND (reference sequence). This CDR3 is CASSIRWGQGASGANVLTF. The CDR3, as DNA: TGTGCCAGTAGTATCCGATGGGGGCAGGGGGCATCTGGGGCCAACGTCCTGACTTTC.

V is TRBV30 and J is TRBJ1-2; maybe TRBD1 (6 bases). Germline-derived CDR1 and CDR2 are GTSNPN and SVGIG (reference sequence). Trimming stripped 2 bases from V and 8 bases from J, with 15 bases between. This CDR3 spans 13 amino acids. CDR3 sequence (DNA): TGTGCCTGGAGTACTCTCACAGGGAAGGGCTACACCTTC. This translates into CAWSTLTGKGYTF.